These T cell receptor beta chains were read from a single sample in a study of blood T cell repertoires in COVID-19. Assay used: immunoSEQ multiplex PCR; TCRdb lists only in-frame clones, some missing. The sample contains 230,000 or so clones, 87% of which appear only once. Sequencing was carried out using peripheral blood. These receptors came from a man aged 35 to 55 with active or convalescent COVID-19. Each CDR3 is given with its conserved first and last residue. Each record gives: clone size, D gene, V gene, J gene, CDR3 DNA, CDR3 protein. The D gene is left open where the match is weak. Only some rows state a clone size, as once, few, many or a class for expanded clones.

size: -
D: TRBD1
V: TRBV30
J: TRBJ1-5
DNA: TGTGCCTGGACTACAGGGGGTAGTAGCAATCAGCCCCAGCATTTT
CDR3: CAWTTGGSSNQPQHF

size: -
D: TRBD1
V: TRBV27
J: TRBJ2-7
DNA: TGTGCCAGCAGTCGGGACAGGTACGAGCAGTACTTC
CDR3: CASSRDRYEQYF

size: -
D: TRBD1
V: TRBV28
J: TRBJ2-7
DNA: TGTGCCAGCAGTTGGGACAGTACGGAGCAGTACTTC
CDR3: CASSWDSTEQYF

size: -
D: TRBD1
V: TRBV5-4
J: TRBJ2-3
DNA: TGTGCCAGCAGTTTCCTTCCTCCCCTACAGGGGTTTGAAGGCACAGATACGCAGTATTTT
CDR3: CASSFLPPLQGFEGTDTQYF

size: -
D: TRBD2
V: TRBV2
J: TRBJ2-1
DNA: TGTGCCAGCGAGTTCACTAGCGGAGCCTACAATGAGCAGTTCTTC
CDR3: CASEFTSGAYNEQFF

size: -
D: -
V: TRBV28
J: TRBJ1-2
DNA: TGTGCCAGCAGTCGAAACCAATACGGGGGAGAGGGCTATGGCTACACCTTC
CDR3: CASSRNQYGGEGYGYTF

size: -
D: TRBD1
V: TRBV29-1
J: TRBJ1-1
DNA: TGCAGCGCTTTGACAGGGGACACTGAAGCTTTCTTT
CDR3: CSALTGDTEAFF

size: -
D: TRBD1
V: TRBV6-5
J: TRBJ2-7
DNA: TGTGCCAGCACAAGAACGGGACAGGGAATCAACGAGCAGTACTTC
CDR3: CASTRTGQGINEQYF

size: -
D: -
V: TRBV9
J: TRBJ1-2
DNA: TGTGCCAGCAGCGTAGGGACAAACCATGGCTACACCTTC
CDR3: CASSVGTNHGYTF

size: -
D: -
V: TRBV28
J: TRBJ2-3
DNA: TGTGCCAGCAGTTTATGGGGGGGAGGCGCAGATACGCAGTATTTT
CDR3: CASSLWGGGADTQYF

size: -
D: -
V: TRBV9
J: TRBJ1-1
DNA: TGTGCCAGCAGCGTAGTTGGCACGAACACTGAAGCTTTCTTT
CDR3: CASSVVGTNTEAFF

size: -
D: TRBD1
V: TRBV7-3
J: TRBJ2-2
DNA: TGTGCCAGCAGCTGGACGGGACAGATGAACACCGGGGAGCTGTTTTTT
CDR3: CASSWTGQMNTGELFF

size: few
D: -
V: TRBV28
J: TRBJ1-4
DNA: TGTGCCAGCAGTTTAGGAGACAAGGGGCCGGAGTTTAATGAAAAACTGTTTTTT
CDR3: CASSLGDKGPEFNEKLFF

size: -
D: -
V: TRBV29-1
J: TRBJ2-5
DNA: TGCAGCGTTCAGTTGGACAGCCAAGAGACCCAGTACTTC
CDR3: CSVQLDSQETQYF

size: -
D: -
V: TRBV24-1
J: TRBJ2-5
DNA: TGTGCCACCGGCCTTCGAGGAGGCTCAAAAGAGACCCAGTACTTC
CDR3: CATGLRGGSKETQYF

size: -
D: TRBD1
V: TRBV9
J: TRBJ2-5
DNA: TGTGCCAGCAGCGTAGGCCATTCGACAGGGGAACAGACCCAGTACTTC
CDR3: CASSVGHSTGEQTQYF

size: once
D: -
V: TRBV19
J: TRBJ2-7
DNA: TGTGCCAGTAGTATTTACCCGGGACAACGCTACGAGCAGTACTTC
CDR3: CASSIYPGQRYEQYF

size: -
D: TRBD2
V: TRBV11-2
J: TRBJ2-7
DNA: TGTGCCAGCAGCCAAACCTTTTGGGTACGCGGGGGTTACTCCTACGAGCAGTACTTC
CDR3: CASSQTFWVRGGYSYEQYF

size: -
D: -
V: TRBV7-7
J: TRBJ2-5
DNA: TGTGCTAGCAGCTTAGTGCCAGGGGGGGAGACCCAGTACTTC
CDR3: CASSLVPGGETQYF